Below are 17 T cell receptor beta chains sequenced from a single sample in a study of regulatory T cells in long-lasting Graves disease. Time point: newly diagnosed GD, antithyroid drugs for less than 3 months. Extracted PBMC RNA gave rise to the TCR library. Sequencing libraries for TCR beta were prepared with iRepertoire HTBI primers and Arm-PCR of CDR3 regions. TCRdb re-called the multiplex PCR reads through MiXCR, storing one row per CDR3 protein. This table has about 220,000 distinct CDR3 sequences, 15% to 20% appearing once. This sample also appeared in a second study, on T cells in Graves' hyperthyroidism and ophthalmopathy.

Sequenced here: peripheral blood mononuclear cells (PBMCs), sampled at new diagnosis, from a patient treated with antithyroid drugs. All receptors derive from a woman in her 30s with Graves disease.

This clonotype is medium-sized by share. V usage is TRBV2 and J usage is TRBJ2-7, with TRBD2 matching 11 bases. Germline V gene data show CDR1 as SNHLY and CDR2 as FYNNEI. The CDR3 has 13 residues. The V gene end was trimmed by 11 bases and the J gene end by 3 bases; junction bases not matched to a gene: 6. CDR3 sequence (DNA): TGTGCCCGCGCTGGGACTAGCGGCTACGAGCAGTACTTC. Its protein product is CARAGTSGYEQYF. Full variable domain (remainder filled in from reference TRBV2 and TRBJ2-7): EPEVTQTPSHQVTQMGQEVILRCVPISNHLYFYWYRQILGQKVEFLVSFYNNEISEKSEIFDDQFSVERPDGSNFTLKIRSTKLEDSAMYFCARAGTSGYEQYFGPGTRLTVT.

This clonotype was picked up many times. This chain links TRBV30 with TRBJ1-1; TRBD1 agrees at 7 bases. Looked up from germline, CDR1 is GTSNPN and CDR2 is SVGIG (reference sequence). V lost 4 bases to trimming and J lost 1 base; unmatched junction nucleotides: 3. The CDR3 contains 13 residues. This CDR3 reads CAWNRQGNTEAFF. CDR3 coding DNA: TGTGCCTGGAACAGACAGGGGAACACTGAAGCTTTCTTT.

In its sample, this clonotype was seen many times. This chain connects TRBV2 to TRBJ1-2, with a tentative D call TRBD1 (6 bases). Between the trimmed V and J ends, which lost 6 bases and 1 base, there was a span of 21 bases. The CDR3 loop spans 17 amino acids. Germline V gives CDR1 SNHLY, CDR2 FYNNEI. This CDR3 reads CASSGTLSPKNNYGYTF. The CDR3 bases are TGTGCCAGCAGCGGGACATTGAGCCCGAAAAATAACTATGGCTACACCTTC.

This clonotype was detected ten times or more. V usage is TRBV30 and J usage is TRBJ1-2; D unresolved. V was shortened by 1 base and J by 2 bases, with 11 bases between the two germline ends. The CDR3 runs 14 residues. Germline lookup yields CDR1 GTSNPN and CDR2 SVGIG (reference sequence). In DNA form, the CDR3 reads TGTGCCTGGAGTGCTATCGGAAAGAACTATGGCTACACCTTC. Translation gives CAWSAIGKNYGYTF.

This clonotype was recorded many times. The chain combines TRBV20-1 with TRBJ1-4; D not resolved. Germline CDR1 reads DFQATT; CDR2 reads SNEGSKA (reference sequence). The CDR3 is 13 amino acids. V dropped 4 bases and J dropped 2 bases, with 8 bases sitting between them. The CDR3 DNA reads TGCAGTGCTACCAGGCCCACTAATGAAAAACTGTTTTTT. Amino acid sequence: CSATRPTNEKLFF.

The sample holds a few counts of this clonotype. The CDR3 loop is CASSHGESYEQYF. The CDR3, as DNA: TGCGCCAGCAGCCACGGGGAATCCTACGAGCAGTACTTC. The chain employs TRBV4-1 and TRBJ2-7; a weak D match, TRBD2 (5 bases). This CDR3 comprises 13 residues. V shed 3 bases and J shed 1 base, with 7 bases lying between them. Germline loops: CDR1 MGHRA, CDR2 YSYEKL.

This clonotype was recorded at least ten times. The DNA for the CDR3 is TGTGCCAGCAGCCCCGACGGGGATCAGCCCCAGCATTTT. Translating it yields CASSPDGDQPQHF. V and J are TRBV7-2 and TRBJ1-5, with D unresolved. Germline CDR1 is SGHTA and CDR2 is FQGNSA. This CDR3 has 13 residues. V lost 5 bases, J lost 5 bases, and 10 bases lay in between.

This sequence joins TRBV7-6 and TRBJ2-2; 8 positions agree with TRBD2. This CDR3 region has 16 residues. V lost 5 bases, J lost 2 bases, and 7 bases stayed unmatched. CDR1 and CDR2 from the germline V gene are SGHVS and FNYEAQ. The DNA of the CDR3 is TGTGCCAGCAGCCTAGGGCGGGGGGACAACACCGGGGAGCTGTTTTTT. Translation gives CASSLGRGDNTGELFF.

This clonotype was counted many times. The gene calls are TRBV10-3 and TRBJ1-5; no definite D call. The CDR3 covers 15 residues. CDR1 and CDR2 (germline): ENHRY, SYGVKD. V lost 2 bases and J 6 bases, leaving 14 bases between the germline ends. The CDR3 DNA follows: TGTGCCATCAGTGAGATAGACAATCTTCTTCAGCCCCAGCATTTT. Protein product: CAISEIDNLLQPQHF.

This clonotype was detected many times. Compared with germline, one end of the junction differs, possibly owing to a read error. This chain links TRBV28 with TRBJ2-2, with 7 bases lining up with TRBD2. The CDR3 runs to 14 residues. Looked up from germline, CDR1 is MDHEN and CDR2 is SYDVKM. CDR3 DNA sequence: TGTGTCAGCAGGTTAGCGGGGAACACCGGGGAGCTGTTTTTT. Its translation: CVSRLAGNTGELFF.

V gene TRBV7-9 combines with J gene TRBJ2-1; D gene unclear. Germline V gives CDR1 SEHNR, CDR2 FQNEAQ (reference sequence). The CDR3 totals 12 residues. The V and J ends lost 6 bases and 5 bases respectively, with 8 bases between them. The CDR3 bases are TGTGCCAGCAGTGGAGTCCACAATGAGCAGTTCTTC. Encoded protein: CASSGVHNEQFF.

The chain employs TRBV29-1 and TRBJ2-5; 7 bases match TRBD2. The CDR3 covers 14 residues. Trimming took 7 bases from V and 4 from J; bases not matched to a gene: 12. Germline V CDR1 and CDR2: SQVTM, ANQGSEA. The CDR3 loop is CSGRKAGSSETQYF. As DNA, the CDR3 is TGCAGCGGCCGTAAAGCGGGAAGTTCAGAGACCCAGTACTTC.

This clonotype appeared a single time. The V and J genes are TRBV12-3 or TRBV12-4 and TRBJ2-7; TRBD1 might be the D (6 bases). V lost 7 bases and J lost 3, with 22 bases in between. The CDR3 extends over 16 amino acids. The CDR3 protein is CASNTSPRGTFYEQYF. Written as DNA, the CDR3 is TGTGCCAGCAATACCAGCCCGAGGGGGACGTTCTACGAGCAGTACTTC.

This clonotype was recorded many times. J is TRBJ1-2 and V is TRBV18; 10 bases map to TRBD1. CDR1 KGHSH and CDR2 LQKENI come from the germline V gene. The ends lost 9 bases at V and 3 bases at J; junction bases unmatched: 7. The CDR3 spans 14 residues. CDR3: CASVTGGTDYGYTF. The DNA for the CDR3 is TGTGCCAGTGTGACAGGGGGCACAGACTATGGCTACACCTTC.

This clonotype showed up many times. One end of the junction fails to match germline, which may point to a read error. The chain uses TRBV30 and TRBJ1-5; D uncertain. Germline CDR1 GTSNPN, CDR2 SVGIG (reference sequence). The CDR3 spans 12 residues. The CDR3: CAWGVPGQPQHF. The DNA of the CDR3 is TGTGCCTGGGGTGTTCCTGGCCAGCCCCAGCATTTT.

This clonotype occurred many times. The chain uses TRBV4-1 and TRBJ2-3; D is unclear. This CDR3 has 16 residues. The germline V and J ends were trimmed by 4 bases and 2 bases, with 16 bases remaining between them. Germline CDR1 reads MGHRA; CDR2 reads YSYEKL. In nucleotides, the CDR3 is TGCGCCAGCAGCCCCCGAGGACCAGAACCCACAGATACGCAGTATTTT. It specifies CASSPRGPEPTDTQYF.

For this clonotype: A much more abundant neighbour one base away suggests this may be a read error. The gene calls are TRBV3-1 and TRBJ1-5; possibly TRBD1 for D (5 bases). CDR1 and CDR2 (germline): LGHDT, YNNKEL (reference sequence). This CDR3 contains 17 residues. CDR3 nucleotides: TGTGCCAGCAGCCTCGGGGGAGCCCTGCATAGCAATCGGCCCCAGCATTTT. Translating it yields CASSLGGALHSNRPQHF. The variable domain in full, completed from reference TRBV3-1 and TRBJ1-5, reads DTAVSQTPKYLVTQMGNDKSIKCEQNLGHDTMYWYKQDSKKFLKIMFSYNNKELIINETVPNRFSPKSPDKAHLNLHINSLELGDSAVYFCASSLGGALHSNRPQHFGDGTRLSIL.